The 7 T cell receptor beta chains in this list originate from one sample, sequenced in a study of technical replicates of blood from a handful of donors. TCRdb's table, derived via immunoSEQ multiplex PCR, lists solely in-frame clones and lacks some. Of 50,000 to 70,000 clones listed, more than 75% are singletons. The sequencing input was PBMCs. The origin of the receptors is a human donor in good health. Some clones in this sample may be carry-over from other donors' samples.

This clone is a singleton in its sample. The chain recombines TRBV4-1 with TRBJ2-1, with 11 bases fitting TRBD2. Germline V gene lookup returns CDR1 MGHRA and CDR2 YSYEKL. CDR3 size: 18 residues. J gave up 0 bases and V 1 base, and 5 bases lay outside the gene matches. CDR3 amino acids: CASSQGLAGLSSYNEQFF. The DNA of the CDR3 is TGCGCCAGCAGCCAAGGACTAGCGGGACTGAGCTCCTACAATGAGCAGTTCTTC.

This chain uses TRBV29-1 with TRBJ1-1; 10 positions agree with TRBD1. Germline CDR1 and CDR2: SQVTM and ANQGSEA. The CDR3 is 15 amino acids. V dropped 7 bases and J dropped 1; count of bases not matched to a gene: 9. As DNA, the CDR3 is TGCAGCGCGACCGGGACAGGGGTTAAGAACACTGAAGCTTTCTTT. Translated, it gives CSATGTGVKNTEAFF.

This clone appeared once. The chain links TRBV6-5 to TRBJ1-3; 8 bases line up with TRBD1. This CDR3 is 16 amino acids long. Germline V gene lookup returns CDR1 MNHEY and CDR2 SVGAGI. Trimming at V came to 0 bases and at J to 5 bases, leaving 6 bases not matched to a gene. The CDR3 DNA follows: TGTGCCAGCAGTTACTCTAGGACAGGGTCAAGAAACACCATATATTTT. It yields the protein CASSYSRTGSRNTIYF.

The V and J genes are TRBV18 and TRBJ1-5; D remains unclear. The V end lost 6 bases, the J end lost 2 bases, and 14 bases lay between the germline ends. The CDR3 runs 15 residues. Per germline, CDR1 KGHSH and CDR2 LQKENI. This chain's CDR3 is CASSGGGNGNQPQHF. As DNA, the CDR3 is TGTGCCAGCTCCGGCGGCGGAAATGGCAATCAGCCCCAGCATTTT.

The chain combines TRBV5-1 with TRBJ1-4; 10 bases align to TRBD1. Germline V gene lookup returns CDR1 SGHRS and CDR2 YFSETQ. The CDR3 covers 18 residues. J gave up 1 base and V 7 bases, and 13 bases lay outside the gene matches. The CDR3 region has the DNA TGCGCCAGCGGTCCGGGACAGGGGAGATTCGGAACTAATGAAAAACTGTTTTTT. This encodes CASGPGQGRFGTNEKLFF.

This clone was picked up one time. The chain joins TRBV6-1 to TRBJ2-7, with 8 bases that match TRBD1. The V gene's germline CDR1 is MNHNS and CDR2 SASEGT. Trimming cost V 8 bases and J 4 bases; bases outside gene matches: 4. This CDR3 spans 12 amino acids. CDR3 nucleotides: TGTGCCAGCCGGGACAGGCCTTACGAGCAGTACTTC. It is translated as CASRDRPYEQYF.

CDR3 in DNA: TGTGCCTGGAGTGTACCGGGACAGGGGTTTCAGCCCCAGCATTTT. Its translation: CAWSVPGQGFQPQHF. The chain uses TRBV30 and TRBJ1-5, with 10 bases fitting TRBD1. Germline values: CDR1 GTSNPN, CDR2 SVGIG (reference sequence). The V and J ends lost 0 bases and 6 bases, in that order; junction bases with no gene match: 5. The CDR3 is made up of 15 amino acids.